This TCR beta chain is from a study of OX40 agonist ivuxolimab in advanced cancers. Study background: Patients were dosed with the agonistic anti-OX40 (CD134) antibody ivuxolimab.

Data came from immunoSEQ multiplex PCR; TCRdb stores just in-frame clones and leaves some out. The sample records about 68,000 clones, around nine tenths being singletons. Study results and limitations: Among the least clonally expanded were partial responders at 0.1-3.0 mg/kg.

CDR1 and CDR2 from the germline V gene are SGHNT and YENEEA. There are 15 residues in the CDR3. The V gene end was trimmed by 1 base and the J gene end by 9 bases; junction bases not matched to a gene: 7. In this sample, this clone turned up once. Its antigen remains unknown. The rearrangement links TRBV11-3 to TRBJ2-1; 9 nucleotides align to TRBD2. This sequence was found in an adult with an advanced solid tumor such as melanoma, head and neck, liver or kidney cancer. The sequenced sample was CD4+ or CD8+ T cells sorted from blood, obtained in a trial of the OX40 agonist ivuxolimab. The CDR3 sequence is CASSLGDSGSGEQFF. CDR3 coding DNA: TGTGCCAGCAGCTTAGGGGATAGCGGGAGTGGTGAGCAGTTCTTC.